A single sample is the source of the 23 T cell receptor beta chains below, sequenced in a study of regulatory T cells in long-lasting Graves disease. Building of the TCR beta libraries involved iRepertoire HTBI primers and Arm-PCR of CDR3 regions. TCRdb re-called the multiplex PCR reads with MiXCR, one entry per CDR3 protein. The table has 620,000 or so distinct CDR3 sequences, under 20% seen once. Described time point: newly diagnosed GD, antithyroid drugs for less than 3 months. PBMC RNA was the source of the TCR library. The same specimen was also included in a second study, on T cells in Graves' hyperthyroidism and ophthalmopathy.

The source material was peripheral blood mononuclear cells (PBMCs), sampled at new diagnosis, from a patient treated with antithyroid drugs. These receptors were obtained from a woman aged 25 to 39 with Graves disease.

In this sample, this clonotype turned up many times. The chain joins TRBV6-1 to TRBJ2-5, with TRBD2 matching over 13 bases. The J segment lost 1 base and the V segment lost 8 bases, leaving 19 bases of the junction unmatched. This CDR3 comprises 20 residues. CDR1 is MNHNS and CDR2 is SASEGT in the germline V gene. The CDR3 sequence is CASGTTSGRALLVGQETQYF. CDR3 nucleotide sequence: TGTGCCAGCGGAACTACTAGCGGGAGGGCCCTGTTGGTAGGCCAAGAGACCCAGTACTTC.

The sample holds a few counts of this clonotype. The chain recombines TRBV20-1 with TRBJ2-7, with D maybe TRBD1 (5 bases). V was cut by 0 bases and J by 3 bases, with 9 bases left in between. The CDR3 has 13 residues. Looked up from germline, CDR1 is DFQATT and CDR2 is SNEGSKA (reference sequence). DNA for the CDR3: TGCAGTGCTAGAGATGGGGCAATCTACGAGCAGTACTTC. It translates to CSARDGAIYEQYF.

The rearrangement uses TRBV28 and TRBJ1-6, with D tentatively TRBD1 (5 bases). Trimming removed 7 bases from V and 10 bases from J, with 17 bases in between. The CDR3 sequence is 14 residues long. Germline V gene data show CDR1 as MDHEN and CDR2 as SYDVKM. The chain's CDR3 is CASTPAGLFSPLHF. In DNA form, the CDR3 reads TGTGCCAGCACTCCCGCAGGGTTATTCTCACCCCTCCACTTT.

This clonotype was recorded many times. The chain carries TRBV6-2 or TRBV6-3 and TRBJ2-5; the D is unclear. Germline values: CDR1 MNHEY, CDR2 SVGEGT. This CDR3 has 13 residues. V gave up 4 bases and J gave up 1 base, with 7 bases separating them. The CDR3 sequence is CASSLHFQETQYF. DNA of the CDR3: TGTGCCAGCAGTTTGCATTTCCAAGAGACCCAGTACTTC.

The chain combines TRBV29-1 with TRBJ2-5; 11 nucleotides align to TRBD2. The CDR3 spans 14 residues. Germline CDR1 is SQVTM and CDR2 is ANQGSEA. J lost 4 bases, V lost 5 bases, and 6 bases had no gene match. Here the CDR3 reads CSVRPLAGGETQYF. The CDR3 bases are TGCAGCGTTCGCCCCCTAGCGGGAGGAGAGACCCAGTACTTC. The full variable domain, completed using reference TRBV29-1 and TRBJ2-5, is SAVISQKPSRDICQRGTSLTIQCQVDSQVTMMFWYRQQPGQSLTLIATANQGSEATYESGFVIDKFPISRPNLTFSTLTVSNMSPEDSSIYLCSVRPLAGGETQYFGPGTRLLVL.

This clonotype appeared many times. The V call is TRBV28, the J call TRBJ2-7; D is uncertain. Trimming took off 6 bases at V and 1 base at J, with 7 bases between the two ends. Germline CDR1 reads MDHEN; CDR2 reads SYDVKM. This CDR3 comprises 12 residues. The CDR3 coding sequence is TGTGCCAGCAGCTTGCCATCCTACGAGCAGTACTTC. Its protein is CASSLPSYEQYF.

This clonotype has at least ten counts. CDR3 sequence reads: CASSLSLGETQYF. DNA of the CDR3: TGTGCCAGCAGCTTAAGTTTGGGGGAGACCCAGTACTTC. This chain links TRBV7-3 with TRBJ2-5; D call uncertain. The CDR3 totals 13 residues. Trimming removed 1 base at V and 5 bases at J, with 8 bases between. Germline CDR1 and CDR2: SGHTA and FQGTGA.

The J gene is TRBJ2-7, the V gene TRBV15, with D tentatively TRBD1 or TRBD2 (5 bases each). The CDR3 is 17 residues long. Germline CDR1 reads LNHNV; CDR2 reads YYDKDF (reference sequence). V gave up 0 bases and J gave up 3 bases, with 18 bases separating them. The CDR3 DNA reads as TGTGCCACCAGCAGAGAGTTAACGGGACCGTCCCACTACGAGCAGTACTTC. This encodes CATSRELTGPSHYEQYF. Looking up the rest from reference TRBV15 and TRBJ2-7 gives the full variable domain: DAMVIQNPRYQVTQFGKPVTLSCSQTLNHNVMYWYQQKSSQAPKLLFHYYDKDFNNEADTPDNFQSRRPNTSFCFLDIRSPGLGDTAMYLCATSRELTGPSHYEQYFGPGTRLTVT.

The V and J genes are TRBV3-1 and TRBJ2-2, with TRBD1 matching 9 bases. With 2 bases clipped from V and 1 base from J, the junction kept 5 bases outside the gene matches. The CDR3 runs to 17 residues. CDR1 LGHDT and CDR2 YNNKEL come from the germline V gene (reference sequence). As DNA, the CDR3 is TGTGCCAGCAGCCAACAACCGGGACAGGGGAACACCGGGGAGCTGTTTTTT. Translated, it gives CASSQQPGQGNTGELFF.

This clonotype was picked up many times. The CDR3 DNA reads as TGTGCCAGTAGTTGGACGATCGGGACAGGGGGAGATACGCAGTATTTT. This codes for CASSWTIGTGGDTQYF. The rearrangement uses TRBV19 and TRBJ2-3, with 11 bases that match TRBD1. The CDR3 covers 16 residues. The V gene end was trimmed by 5 bases and the J gene end by 5 bases; junction bases not matched to a gene: 9. Germline V gives CDR1 LNHDA, CDR2 SQIVND (reference sequence).

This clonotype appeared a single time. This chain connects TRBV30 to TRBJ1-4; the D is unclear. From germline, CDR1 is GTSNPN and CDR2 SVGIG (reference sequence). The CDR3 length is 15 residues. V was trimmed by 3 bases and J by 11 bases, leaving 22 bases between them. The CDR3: CAWSVTRASRYKLFF. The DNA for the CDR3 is TGTGCCTGGAGCGTTACTCGGGCATCTCGGTATAAACTGTTTTTT.

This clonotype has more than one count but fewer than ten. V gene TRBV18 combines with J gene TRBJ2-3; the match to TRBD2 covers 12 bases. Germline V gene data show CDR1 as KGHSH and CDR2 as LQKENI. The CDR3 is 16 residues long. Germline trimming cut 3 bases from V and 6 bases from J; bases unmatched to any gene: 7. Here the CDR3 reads CASSPPTGTSGDTQYF. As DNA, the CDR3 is TGTGCCAGCTCACCTCCGACCGGGACTAGCGGGGATACGCAGTATTTT.

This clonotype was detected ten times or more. The DNA of the CDR3 is TGCGCCAGCGGGCTGGACAGGGCAGATACGCAGTATTTT. Translated: CASGLDRADTQYF. The rearrangement uses TRBV5-1 and TRBJ2-3; TRBD1 matches at 8 bases. The CDR3 sequence is 13 residues long. J was trimmed by 4 bases and V by 7 bases; bases with no gene match: 5. The germline CDR1 and CDR2 sequences are SGHRS and YFSETQ.

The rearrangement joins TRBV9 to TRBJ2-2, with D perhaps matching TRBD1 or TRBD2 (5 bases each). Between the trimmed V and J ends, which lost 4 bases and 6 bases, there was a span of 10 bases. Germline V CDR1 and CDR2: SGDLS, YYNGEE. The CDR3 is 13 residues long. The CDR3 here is CASSTEGSGELFF. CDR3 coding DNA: TGTGCCAGCAGCACTGAGGGGTCCGGGGAGCTGTTTTTT.

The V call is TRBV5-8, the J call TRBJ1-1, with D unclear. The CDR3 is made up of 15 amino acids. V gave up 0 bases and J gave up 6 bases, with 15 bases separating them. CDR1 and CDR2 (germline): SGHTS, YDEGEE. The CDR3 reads CASSLVGLKRAEAFF. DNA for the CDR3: TGTGCCAGCAGCTTGGTTGGACTCAAGAGGGCTGAAGCTTTCTTT.

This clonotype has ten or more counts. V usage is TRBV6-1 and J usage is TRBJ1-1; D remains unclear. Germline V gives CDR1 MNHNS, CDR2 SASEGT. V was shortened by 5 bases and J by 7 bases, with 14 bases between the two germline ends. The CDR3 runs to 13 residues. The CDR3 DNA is TGTGCCAGCAGTACGCCCGGAACTGGTGAAGCTTTCTTT. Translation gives CASSTPGTGEAFF.

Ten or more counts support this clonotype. This CDR3 reads CASSLVGTSRSGAFF. The DNA for the CDR3 is TGTGCCAGCAGTTTAGTCGGGACTTCCCGAAGCGGAGCTTTCTTT. The V call is TRBV28, the J call TRBJ1-1; TRBD1 is a possible D gene (5 bases). V lost 2 bases to trimming and J lost 10 bases, with 20 bases between them. Germline lookup yields CDR1 MDHEN and CDR2 SYDVKM. There are 15 residues in the CDR3. The complete variable domain, with remaining parts taken from reference TRBV28 and TRBJ1-1, reads DVKVTQSSRYLVKRTGEKVFLECVQDMDHENMFWYRQDPGLGLRLIYFSYDVKMKEKGDIPEGYSVSREKKERFSLILESASTNQTSMYLCASSLVGTSRSGAFFGQGTRLTVV.

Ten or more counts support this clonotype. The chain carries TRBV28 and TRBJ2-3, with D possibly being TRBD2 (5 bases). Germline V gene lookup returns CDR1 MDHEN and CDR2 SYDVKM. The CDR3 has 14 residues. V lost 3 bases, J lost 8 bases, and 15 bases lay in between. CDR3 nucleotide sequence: TGTGCCAGCAGTTTTGTGGAGGAGTACGGTACGCAGTATTTT. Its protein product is CASSFVEEYGTQYF.

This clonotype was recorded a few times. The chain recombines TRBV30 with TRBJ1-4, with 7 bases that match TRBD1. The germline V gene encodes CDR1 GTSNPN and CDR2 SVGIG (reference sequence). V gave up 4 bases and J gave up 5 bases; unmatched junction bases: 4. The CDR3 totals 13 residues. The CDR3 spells CAWKGQPNEKLFF. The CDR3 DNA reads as TGTGCCTGGAAGGGACAGCCCAATGAAAAACTGTTTTTT. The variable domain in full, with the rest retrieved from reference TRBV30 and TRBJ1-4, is SQTIHQWPATLVQPVGSPLSLECTVEGTSNPNLYWYRQAAGRGLQLLFYSVGIGQISSEVPQNLSASRPQDRQFILSSKKLLLSDSGFYLCAWKGQPNEKLFFGSGTQLSVL.

The CDR3 DNA is TGTGCCAGCAGCCAAGCTTTAACAGGGGGAGCTAACTATGGCTACACCTTC. Protein: CASSQALTGGANYGYTF. This rearrangement joins TRBV4-2 to TRBJ1-2; 8 positions agree with TRBD1. CDR1 and CDR2 (germline): LGHNA, YNFKEQ. The length of the CDR3 is 17 residues. The V segment lost 1 base and the J segment 0 bases; nucleotides outside the gene matches: 7.

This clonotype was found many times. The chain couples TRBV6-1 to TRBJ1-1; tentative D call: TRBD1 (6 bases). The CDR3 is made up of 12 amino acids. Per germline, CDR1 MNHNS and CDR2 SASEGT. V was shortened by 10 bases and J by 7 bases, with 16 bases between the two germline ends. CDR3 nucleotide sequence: TGTGCCATTCTCTCGGGGGCTGGTGAAGCTTTCTTT. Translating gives CAILSGAGEAFF.

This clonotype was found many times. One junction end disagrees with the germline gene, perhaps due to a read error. CDR3 amino acids: CASSLGQGAYEQYF. The CDR3 coding sequence is TGTGCCAGCAGTTTGGGACAGGGGGCCTACGAGCAGTACTTC. The rearrangement uses TRBV5-1 and TRBJ2-7, with 11 bases lining up with TRBD1. This CDR3 comprises 14 residues. Germline CDR1 SGHRS, CDR2 YFSETQ. Full variable domain (rest looked up from reference TRBV5-1 and TRBJ2-7): KAGVTQTPRYLIKTRGQQVTLSCSPISGHRSVSWYQQTPGQGLQFLFEYFSETQRNKGNFPGRFSGRQFSNSRSEMNVSTLELGDSALYLCASSLGQGAYEQYFGPGTRLTVT.

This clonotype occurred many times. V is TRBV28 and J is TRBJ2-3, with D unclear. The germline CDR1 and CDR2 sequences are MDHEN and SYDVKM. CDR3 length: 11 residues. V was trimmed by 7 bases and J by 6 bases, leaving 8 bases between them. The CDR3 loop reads CASTVLDTQYF. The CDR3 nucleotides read TGTGCCAGCACGGTCCTGGATACGCAGTATTTT.